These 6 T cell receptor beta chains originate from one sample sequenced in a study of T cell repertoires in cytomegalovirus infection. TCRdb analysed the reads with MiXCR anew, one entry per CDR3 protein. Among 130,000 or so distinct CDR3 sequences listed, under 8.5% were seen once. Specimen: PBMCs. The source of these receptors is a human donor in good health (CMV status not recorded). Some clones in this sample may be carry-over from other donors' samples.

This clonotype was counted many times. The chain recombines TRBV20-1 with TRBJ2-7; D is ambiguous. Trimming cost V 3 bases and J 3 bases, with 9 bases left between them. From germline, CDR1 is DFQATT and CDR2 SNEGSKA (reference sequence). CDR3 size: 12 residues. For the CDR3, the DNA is TGCAGTGCTAGGTCGACCGTCTACGAGCAGTACTTC. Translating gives CSARSTVYEQYF.

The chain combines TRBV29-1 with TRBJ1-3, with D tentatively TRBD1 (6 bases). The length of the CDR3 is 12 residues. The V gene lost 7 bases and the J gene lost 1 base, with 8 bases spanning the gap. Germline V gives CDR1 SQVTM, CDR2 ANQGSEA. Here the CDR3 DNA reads TGCAGCGGAAGGGGGTCTGGAAACACCATATATTTT. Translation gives CSGRGSGNTIYF.

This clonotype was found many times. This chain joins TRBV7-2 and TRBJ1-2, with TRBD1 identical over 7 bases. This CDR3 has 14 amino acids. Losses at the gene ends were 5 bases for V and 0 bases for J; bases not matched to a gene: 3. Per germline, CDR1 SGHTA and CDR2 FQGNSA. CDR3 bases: TGTGCCAGCAGCCCAGGGGGACCTAACTATGGCTACACCTTC. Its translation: CASSPGGPNYGYTF.

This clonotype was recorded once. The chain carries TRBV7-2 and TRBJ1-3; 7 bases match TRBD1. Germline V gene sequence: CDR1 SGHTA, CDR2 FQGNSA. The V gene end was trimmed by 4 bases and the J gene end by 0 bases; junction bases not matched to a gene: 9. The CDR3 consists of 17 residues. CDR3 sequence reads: CASSWGTALSSGNTIYF. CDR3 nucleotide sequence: TGTGCCAGCAGCTGGGGGACAGCTCTTTCCTCTGGAAACACCATATATTTT.

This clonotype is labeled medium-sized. The CDR3 region is CASSPTSLVYEQYF. The CDR3 bases are TGTGCCAGCAGCCCAACTAGCTTAGTCTACGAGCAGTACTTC. The rearrangement uses TRBV7-2 and TRBJ2-7, with a possible D match to TRBD2 (6 bases). Trimming took off 5 bases at V and 3 bases at J, with 14 bases between the two ends. CDR3 length equals 14 residues. CDR1 is SGHTA and CDR2 is FQGNSA in the germline V gene. Filled out from reference TRBV7-2 and TRBJ2-7, the complete variable domain reads GAGVSQSPSNKVTEKGKDVELRCDPISGHTALYWYRQSLGQGLEFLIYFQGNSAPDKSGLPSDRFSAERTGGSVSTLTIQRTQQEDSAVYLCASSPTSLVYEQYFGPGTRLTVT.

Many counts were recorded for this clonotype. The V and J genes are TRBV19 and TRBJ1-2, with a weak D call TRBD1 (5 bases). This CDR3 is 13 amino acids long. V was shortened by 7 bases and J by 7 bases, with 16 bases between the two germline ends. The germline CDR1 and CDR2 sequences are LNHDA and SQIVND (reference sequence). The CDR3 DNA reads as TGTGCCAGTAAGGACAACACGGAGTTTGGCTACACCTTC. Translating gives CASKDNTEFGYTF.